The table lists the clone carrying this T cell receptor beta chain with a few counts. The CDR3 covers 10 residues. The germline V gene has CDR1 DFQATT and CDR2 SNEGSKA (reference sequence). Trimming removed 3 bases at V and 9 bases at J, with 8 bases between. The data are from a study of blood T cell repertoires in COVID-19. Repertoires were generated with immunoSEQ multiplex PCR, while TCRdb's copy carries only in-frame clones and drops some. The sample consists of about 130,000 clones, 79% of them appearing once. The sequence was obtained from a woman aged 65 to 85 with COVID-19, enrolled during active disease. The V and J genes are TRBV20-1 and TRBJ2-5; D gene ambiguous. Sequencing was carried out using peripheral blood. DNA for the CDR3: TGCAGTGCTAGTTTTGAGTCCCAGTACTTC. Protein product: CSASFESQYF.